What follows describes a single T cell receptor (beta chain). This entry comes from a study of T-cell reconstitution after alpha-beta-depleted transplantation in children. Germline values: CDR1 SGHVS, CDR2 FQNEAQ. V gave up 4 bases and J gave up 4 bases; unmatched junction bases: 6. The CDR3 has 16 amino acids. It was with unique molecular identifiers that the TCRbeta library was prepared. TCRdb reanalysed the PCR reads using MiXCR and keeps one entry per CDR3 protein. The sample shows 350,000 to 450,000 distinct CDR3 sequences, roughly 22% of them seen only once. This chain links TRBV7-8 with TRBJ2-1; 11 bases align to TRBD2. Specimen: PBMCs from the stem cell graft donor, collected from the stem cell graft. The clonotype comes from a human donor who donated a stem cell graft to a child with acute myeloid leukemia. DNA of the CDR3: TGTGCCAGCAGCTGGTTAGCGGGAGGGAATTACAATGAGCAGTTCTTC. It specifies CASSWLAGGNYNEQFF.